This T cell receptor (beta chain) originates from a study of blood T cell repertoires in COVID-19 (dated by TCRdb to the early 2020s). Regarding the complete study: Collaborator samples came from the United States, Italy and Spain and covered acute and convalescent phases of COVID-19. Deeply sampled blood TCRbeta repertoires from subjects exposed to, actively infected with, or recovered from COVID-19 were included in the dataset. The repertoires were released in a freely available public database intended as a resource for research on the immune response to SARS-CoV-2. Where available, HLA class I and class II types were taken from metadata supplied by the sample provider and were not determined by assay-based typing. Sample metadata almost always included a de-identified subject ID, COVID-19 status, age in years and sex. The material from the prospective study consisted of cDNA or gDNA derived from T cells, B-cell-depleted T cells, or PBMCs. The samples were drawn from two sources: the first 160 participants of the ongoing ImmuneRACE study, and 1,254 subjects contributed by 6 global collaborators.

Findings and caveats that apply to the study as a whole: The quantity of clinical and demographic metadata differed by source and by participant and was supplied without curation.

Participants in the prospective study were aged roughly 18 to 100 years, lived in about two dozen United States geographic areas, and enrolled through a virtual design. In the prospective study, cohorts were assigned on the basis of participant-reported clinical history obtained from a screening survey and a study questionnaire. In the prospective study, mobile phlebotomists collected whole blood, serum and a nasopharyngeal or oropharyngeal swab from each participant. Prospective study participants could optionally give additional blood draws and questionnaires over an approximately two-month period. Blood samples from the prospective study were shipped frozen or at room temperature prior to DNA extraction. The immunoSEQ Assay, a bias-controlled multiplex PCR, was used to amplify TCRbeta CDR3 regions from genomic DNA. As for the original processing: Within the assay, amplification of reference gene primers was used to estimate how many nucleated cells each sample contained. To quantify the absolute abundance of each unique TCRbeta CDR3 rearrangement, sequence reads were collapsed and filtered. For each sample, productive Simpson clonality was calculated by taking the square root of Simpson's diversity index across productive rearrangements. TCRdb took over this immuneACCESS table, retaining in-frame rearrangements with V and J assigned. Such tables are incomplete; in checked studies, under half of the missing clones stem from an unresolved V gene, and the remainder is unexplained. Clone size and V and J calls were adopted from that table, with D and trimming inferred from the DNA. The sample table contains fewer than 200,000 clones; only one count was recorded for 65% to 85% of them. The ten biggest clones cover 3.5% to 4% of the sample.

As regards this clone: Its cognate antigen has yet to be identified. No much larger clonotype is one base removed from it; base qualities were not supplied.

The CDR3, cysteine through phenylalanine, is 17 amino acids long. The read is trimmed to its CDR3 DNA, 51 bases read in frame from base 1. V loses 4 bases at its end and J loses 0 bases; junction bases beyond the gene matches: 7. The germline V gene (reference sequence) specifies SGHNT as CDR1 and YYREEE as CDR2. The receptor comes from a woman between 45 and 65 years old in a cohort exposed to, infected with or recovered from COVID-19 (not recorded which). The chain employs TRBV5-4 and TRBJ2-1, with 10 junctional bases fitting TRBD2. The sample consisted of PBMCs or T cells enriched from blood (not recorded which). CDR3 protein: CASSTTSGVSSYNEQFF. The bases read TGTGCCAGCAGCACAACTAGCGGGGTGAGCTCCTACAATGAGCAGTTCTTC.